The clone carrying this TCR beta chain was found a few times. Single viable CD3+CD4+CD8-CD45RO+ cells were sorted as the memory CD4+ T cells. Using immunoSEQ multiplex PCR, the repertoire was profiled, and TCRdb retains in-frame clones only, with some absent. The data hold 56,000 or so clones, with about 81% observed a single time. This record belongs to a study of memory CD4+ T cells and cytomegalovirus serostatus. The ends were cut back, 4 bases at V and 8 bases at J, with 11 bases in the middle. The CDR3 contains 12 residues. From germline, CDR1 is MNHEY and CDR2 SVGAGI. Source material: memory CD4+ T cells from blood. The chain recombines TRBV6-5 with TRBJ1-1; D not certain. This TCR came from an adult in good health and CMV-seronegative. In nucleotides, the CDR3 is TGTGCCAGCAGTTCCCCGGGTCAGGAAGCTTTCTTT. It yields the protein CASSSPGQEAFF.